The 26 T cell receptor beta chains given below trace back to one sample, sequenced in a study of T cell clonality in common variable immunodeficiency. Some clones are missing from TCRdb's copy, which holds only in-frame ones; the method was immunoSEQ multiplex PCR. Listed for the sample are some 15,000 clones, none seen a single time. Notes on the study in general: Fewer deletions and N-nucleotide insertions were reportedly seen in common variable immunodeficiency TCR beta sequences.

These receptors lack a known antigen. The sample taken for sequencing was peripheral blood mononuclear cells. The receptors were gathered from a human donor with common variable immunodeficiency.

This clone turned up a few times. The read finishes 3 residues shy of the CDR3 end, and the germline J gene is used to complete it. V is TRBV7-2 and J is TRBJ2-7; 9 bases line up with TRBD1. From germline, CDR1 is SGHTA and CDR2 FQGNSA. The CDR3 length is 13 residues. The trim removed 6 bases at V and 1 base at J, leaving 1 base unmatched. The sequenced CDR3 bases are TGTGCCAGCAGGGACAGGGGTTCCTACGAG. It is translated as CASRDRGSYE. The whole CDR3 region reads CASRDRGSYEQYF.

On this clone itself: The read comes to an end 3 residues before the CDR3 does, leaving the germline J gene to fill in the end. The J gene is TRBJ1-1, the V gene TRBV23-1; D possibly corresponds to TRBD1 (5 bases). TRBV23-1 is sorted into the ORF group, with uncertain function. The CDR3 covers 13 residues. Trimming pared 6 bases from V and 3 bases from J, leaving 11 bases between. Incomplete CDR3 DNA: TGCGCCAGCAGCGGTGCGGGGGACACTGAA. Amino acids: CASSGAGDTE. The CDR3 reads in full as CASSGAGDTEAFF.

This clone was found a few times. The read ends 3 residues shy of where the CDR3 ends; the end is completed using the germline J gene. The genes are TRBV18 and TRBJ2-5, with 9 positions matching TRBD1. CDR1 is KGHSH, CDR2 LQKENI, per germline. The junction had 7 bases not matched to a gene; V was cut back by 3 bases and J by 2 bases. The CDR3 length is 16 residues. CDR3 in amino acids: CASSPAGQGPQETQYF. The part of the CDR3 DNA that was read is TGTGCCAGCTCACCGGCGGGACAGGGCCCTCAAGAGACC.

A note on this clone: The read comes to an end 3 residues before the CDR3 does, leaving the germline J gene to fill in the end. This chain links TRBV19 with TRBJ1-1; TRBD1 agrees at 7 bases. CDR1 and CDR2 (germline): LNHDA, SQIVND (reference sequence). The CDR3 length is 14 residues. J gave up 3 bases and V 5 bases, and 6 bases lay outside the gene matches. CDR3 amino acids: CASSARQGHTEAFF. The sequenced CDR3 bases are TGTGCCAGTAGTGCCCGACAGGGCCACACTGAA.

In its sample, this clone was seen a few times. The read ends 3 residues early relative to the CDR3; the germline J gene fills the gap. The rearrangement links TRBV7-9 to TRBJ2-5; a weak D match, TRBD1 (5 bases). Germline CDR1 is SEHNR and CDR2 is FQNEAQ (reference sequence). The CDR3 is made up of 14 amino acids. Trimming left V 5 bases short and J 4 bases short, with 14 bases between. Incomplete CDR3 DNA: TGTGCCAGCAGCCCAGGCGCAGGGCCAGAGACC. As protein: CASSPGAGPET. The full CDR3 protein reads CASSPGAGPETQYF.

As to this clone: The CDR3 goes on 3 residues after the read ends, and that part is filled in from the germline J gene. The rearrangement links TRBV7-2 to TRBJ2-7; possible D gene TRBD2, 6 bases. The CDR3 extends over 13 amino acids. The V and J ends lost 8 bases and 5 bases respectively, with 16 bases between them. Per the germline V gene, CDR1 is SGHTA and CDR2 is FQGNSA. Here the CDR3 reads CASPWAGPDEQYF. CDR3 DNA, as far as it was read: TGTGCCAGCCCCTGGGCGGGGCCCGACGAG.

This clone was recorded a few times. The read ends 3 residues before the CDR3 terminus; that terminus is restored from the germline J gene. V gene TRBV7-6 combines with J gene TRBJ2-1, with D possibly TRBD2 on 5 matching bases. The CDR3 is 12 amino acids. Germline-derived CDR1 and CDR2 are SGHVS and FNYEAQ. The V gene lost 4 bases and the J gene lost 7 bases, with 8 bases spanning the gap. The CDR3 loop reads CASSSGYNEQFF. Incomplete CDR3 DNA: TGTGCCAGCAGCTCGGGGTATAATGAG. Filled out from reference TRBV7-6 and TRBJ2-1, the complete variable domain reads GAGVSQSPRYKVTKRGQDVALRCDPISGHVSLYWYRQALGQGPEFLTYFNYEAQQDKSGLPNDRFSAERPEGSISTLTIQRTEQRDSAMYRCASSSGYNEQFFGPGTRLTVL.

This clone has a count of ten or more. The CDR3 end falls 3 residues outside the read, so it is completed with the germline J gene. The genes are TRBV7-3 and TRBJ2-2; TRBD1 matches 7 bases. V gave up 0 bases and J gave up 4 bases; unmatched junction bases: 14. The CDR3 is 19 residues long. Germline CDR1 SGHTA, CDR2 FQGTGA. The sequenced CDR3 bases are TGTGCCAGCAGCTTAACTGTGTCCCCCGGGACAGCATTCACCGGGGAG. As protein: CASSLTVSPGTAFTGE. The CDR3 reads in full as CASSLTVSPGTAFTGELFF.

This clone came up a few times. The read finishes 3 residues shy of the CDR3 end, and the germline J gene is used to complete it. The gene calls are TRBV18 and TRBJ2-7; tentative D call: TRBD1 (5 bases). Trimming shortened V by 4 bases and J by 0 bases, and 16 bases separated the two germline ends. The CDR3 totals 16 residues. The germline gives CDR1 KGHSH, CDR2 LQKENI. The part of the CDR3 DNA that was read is TGTGCCAGCTCACGATCCGGGTCCCAGGGCTCCTACGAG. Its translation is CASSRSGSQGSYE. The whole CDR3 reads CASSRSGSQGSYEQYF. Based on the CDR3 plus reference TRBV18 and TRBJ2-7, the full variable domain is NAGVMQNPRHLVRRRGQEARLRCSPMKGHSHVYWYRQLPEEGLKFMVYLQKENIIDESGMPKERFSAEFPKEGPSILRIQQVVRGDSAAYFCASSRSGSQGSYEQYFGPGTRLTVT.

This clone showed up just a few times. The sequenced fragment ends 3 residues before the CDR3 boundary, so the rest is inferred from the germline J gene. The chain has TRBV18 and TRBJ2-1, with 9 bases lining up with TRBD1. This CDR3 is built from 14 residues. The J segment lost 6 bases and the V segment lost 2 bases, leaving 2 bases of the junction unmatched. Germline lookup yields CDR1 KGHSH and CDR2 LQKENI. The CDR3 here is CASSPVQGANEQFF. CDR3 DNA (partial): TGTGCCAGCTCACCAGTACAGGGGGCCAATGAG.

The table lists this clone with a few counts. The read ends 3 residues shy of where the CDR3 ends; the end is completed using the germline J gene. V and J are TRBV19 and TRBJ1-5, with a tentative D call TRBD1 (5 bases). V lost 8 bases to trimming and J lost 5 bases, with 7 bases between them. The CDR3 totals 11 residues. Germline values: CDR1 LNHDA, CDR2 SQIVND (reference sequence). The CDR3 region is CASGGYQPQHF. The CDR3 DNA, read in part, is TGTGCCAGTGGGGGGTATCAGCCC.

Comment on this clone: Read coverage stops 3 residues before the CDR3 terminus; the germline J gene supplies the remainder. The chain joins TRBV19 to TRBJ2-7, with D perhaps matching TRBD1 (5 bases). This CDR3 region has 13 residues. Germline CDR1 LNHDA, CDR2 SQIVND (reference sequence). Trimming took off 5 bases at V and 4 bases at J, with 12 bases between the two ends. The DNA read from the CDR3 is TGTGCCAGTAGTGCCTCAGGGTGGTACGAG. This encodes CASSASGWYE. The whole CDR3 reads CASSASGWYEQYF.

Incomplete CDR3 DNA: TGTGCCAGCAGCTTAGTCCCCGGTCAGCCC. This translates into CASSLVPGQP. The CDR3 in full is CASSLVPGQPQHF. The chain employs TRBV7-2 and TRBJ1-5; D not resolved. The CDR3 is cut off 3 residues early in the read; its end comes from the germline J gene. The germline V gene encodes CDR1 SGHTA and CDR2 FQGNSA. This CDR3 is built from 13 residues. V was clipped by 1 base and J by 6 bases, with 7 bases between them.

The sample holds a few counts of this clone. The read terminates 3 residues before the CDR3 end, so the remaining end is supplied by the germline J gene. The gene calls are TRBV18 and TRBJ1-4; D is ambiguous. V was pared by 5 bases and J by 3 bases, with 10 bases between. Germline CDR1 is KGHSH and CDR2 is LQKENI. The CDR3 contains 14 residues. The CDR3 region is CASSYSAANEKLFF. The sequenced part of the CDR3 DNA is TGTGCCAGCTCATATAGCGCAGCTAATGAAAAA.

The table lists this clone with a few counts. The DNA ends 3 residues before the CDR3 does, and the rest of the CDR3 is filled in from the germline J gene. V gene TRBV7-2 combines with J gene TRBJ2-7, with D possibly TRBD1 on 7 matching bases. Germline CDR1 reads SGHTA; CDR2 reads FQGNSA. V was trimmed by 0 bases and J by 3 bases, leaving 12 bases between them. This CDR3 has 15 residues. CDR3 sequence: CASSLAGGTVYEQYF. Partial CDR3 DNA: TGTGCCAGCAGCTTAGCAGGCGGGACAGTCTACGAG.

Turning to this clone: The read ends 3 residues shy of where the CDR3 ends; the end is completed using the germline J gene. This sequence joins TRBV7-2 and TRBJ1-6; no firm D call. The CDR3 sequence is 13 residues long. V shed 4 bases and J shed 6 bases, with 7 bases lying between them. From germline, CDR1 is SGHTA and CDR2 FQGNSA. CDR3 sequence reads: CASSSFSNSPLHF. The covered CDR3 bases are TGTGCCAGCAGCTCGTTCAGTAATTCACCC.

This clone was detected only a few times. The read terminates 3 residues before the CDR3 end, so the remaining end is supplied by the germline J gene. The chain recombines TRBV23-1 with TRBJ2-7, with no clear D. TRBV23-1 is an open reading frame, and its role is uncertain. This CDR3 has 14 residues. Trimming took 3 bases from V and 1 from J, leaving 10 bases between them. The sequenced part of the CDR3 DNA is TGCGCCAGCAGTCAGTCCCCCATTTCCTACGAG. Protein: CASSQSPISYE. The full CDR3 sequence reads CASSQSPISYEQYF.

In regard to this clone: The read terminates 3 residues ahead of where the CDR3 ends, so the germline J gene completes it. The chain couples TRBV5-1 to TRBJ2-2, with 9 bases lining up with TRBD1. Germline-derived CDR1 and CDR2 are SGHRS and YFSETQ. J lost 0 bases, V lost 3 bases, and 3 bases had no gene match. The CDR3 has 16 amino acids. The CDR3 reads CASSYRDRANTGELFF. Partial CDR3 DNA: TGCGCCAGCAGCTACCGGGACAGGGCGAACACCGGGGAG.

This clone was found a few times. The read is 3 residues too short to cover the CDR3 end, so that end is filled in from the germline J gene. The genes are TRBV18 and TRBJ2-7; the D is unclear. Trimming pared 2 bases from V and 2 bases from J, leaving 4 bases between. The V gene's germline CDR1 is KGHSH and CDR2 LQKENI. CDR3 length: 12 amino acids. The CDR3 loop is CASSPSTYEQYF. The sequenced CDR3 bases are TGTGCCAGCTCACCATCCACCTACGAG. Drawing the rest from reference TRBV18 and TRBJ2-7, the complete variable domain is NAGVMQNPRHLVRRRGQEARLRCSPMKGHSHVYWYRQLPEEGLKFMVYLQKENIIDESGMPKERFSAEFPKEGPSILRIQQVVRGDSAAYFCASSPSTYEQYFGPGTRLTVT.

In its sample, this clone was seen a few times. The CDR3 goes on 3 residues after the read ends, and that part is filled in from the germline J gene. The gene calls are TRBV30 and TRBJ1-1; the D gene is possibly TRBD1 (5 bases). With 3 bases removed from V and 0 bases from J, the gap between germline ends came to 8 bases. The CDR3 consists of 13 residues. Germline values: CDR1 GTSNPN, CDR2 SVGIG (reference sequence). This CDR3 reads CAWRAGLNTEAFF. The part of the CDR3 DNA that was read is TGTGCCTGGAGGGCAGGGCTGAACACTGAA.

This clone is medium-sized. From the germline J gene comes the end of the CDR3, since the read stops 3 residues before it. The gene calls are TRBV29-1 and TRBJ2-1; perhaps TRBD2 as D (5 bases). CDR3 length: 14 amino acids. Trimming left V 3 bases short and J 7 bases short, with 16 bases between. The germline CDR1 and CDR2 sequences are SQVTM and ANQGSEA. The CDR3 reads CSVDKLRRGNEQFF. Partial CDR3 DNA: TGCAGCGTTGATAAGTTGCGCCGGGGAAATGAG.

The CDR3 sequence is CASSLTAFTGVTEAFF. Incomplete CDR3 DNA: TGTGCCAGCAGCTTAACTGCGTTTACAGGGGTTACTGAA. This rearrangement joins TRBV13 to TRBJ1-1; 7 nucleotides agree with TRBD1. The missing CDR3 end, 3 residues past where the read stops, is filled in from the germline J gene. From germline, CDR1 is PRHDT and CDR2 FYEKMQ (reference sequence). CDR3 size: 16 residues. The V and J ends lost 2 bases and 5 bases, in that order; junction bases with no gene match: 11.

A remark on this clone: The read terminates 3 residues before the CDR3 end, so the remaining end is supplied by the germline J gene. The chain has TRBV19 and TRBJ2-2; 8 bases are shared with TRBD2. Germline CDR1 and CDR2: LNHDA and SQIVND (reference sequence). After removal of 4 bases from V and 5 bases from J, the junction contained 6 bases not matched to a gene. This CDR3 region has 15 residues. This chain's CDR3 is CASSTRGGRTGELFF. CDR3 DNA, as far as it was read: TGTGCCAGTAGTACCCGCGGGGGGCGTACCGGGGAG.

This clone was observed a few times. The sequenced CDR3 bases are TGTGCCAGTAGTTTCCTTACGGGGAATGAG. Translation gives CASSFLTGNE. The CDR3 in full is CASSFLTGNEQFF. The rearrangement links TRBV19 to TRBJ2-1; a possible D gene is TRBD2 (5 bases). Coverage ceases 3 residues before the CDR3 finishes, and the germline J gene fills in the end. Germline V gene data show CDR1 as LNHDA and CDR2 as SQIVND (reference sequence). Trimming removed 5 bases from V and 7 bases from J, with 12 bases in between. The length of the CDR3 is 13 residues.

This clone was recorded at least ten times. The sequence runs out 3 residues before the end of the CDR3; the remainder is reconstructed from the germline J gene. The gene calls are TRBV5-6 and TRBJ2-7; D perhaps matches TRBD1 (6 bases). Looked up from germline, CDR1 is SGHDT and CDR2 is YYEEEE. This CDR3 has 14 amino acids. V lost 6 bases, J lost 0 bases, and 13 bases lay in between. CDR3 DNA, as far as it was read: TGTGCCAGCATGACGTGGGGGCCCTCCTACGAG. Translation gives CASMTWGPSYE. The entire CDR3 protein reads CASMTWGPSYEQYF.

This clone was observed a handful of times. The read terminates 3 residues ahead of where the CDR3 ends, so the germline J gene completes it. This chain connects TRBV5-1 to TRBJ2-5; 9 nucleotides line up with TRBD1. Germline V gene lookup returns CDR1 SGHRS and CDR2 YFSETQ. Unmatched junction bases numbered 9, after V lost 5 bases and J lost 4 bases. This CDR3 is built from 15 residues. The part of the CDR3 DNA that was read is TGCGCCAGCAGGAAATCCGGGACAGGGAGAGAGACC. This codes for CASRKSGTGRET. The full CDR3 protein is CASRKSGTGRETQYF.